One sample yielded the 26 T cell receptor beta chains listed below, sequenced in a study of T cells in localized non-small cell lung cancer. The table came from immunoSEQ multiplex PCR; TCRdb's copy has only in-frame clones and leaves some out. Here the sample spans more than 100,000 clones, roughly 90% being singletons. The sample was peripheral blood, taken before any cancer treatment. These receptors were collected from a female donor of 60 years or more with stage I lung adenocarcinoma.

The chain carries TRBV10-1 and TRBJ2-7; D unclear. Trimming took off 3 bases at V and 4 bases at J, with 4 bases between the two ends. Per the germline V gene, CDR1 is WNHNN and CDR2 is SYGVQD (reference sequence). The CDR3 totals 11 residues. For the CDR3, the DNA is TGCGCCAGCAGTGATTCTTACGAGCAGTACTTC. Its protein product is CASSDSYEQYF.

V is TRBV6-1 and J is TRBJ2-7; 9 nucleotides line up with TRBD2. The CDR3 contains 14 residues. Unmatched junction bases numbered 6, after V lost 6 bases and J lost 3 bases. Germline loops: CDR1 MNHNS, CDR2 SASEGT. The DNA of the CDR3 is TGTGCCAGCAGACTAGCGGGCCTGCTCTACGAGCAGTACTTC. Translated: CASRLAGLLYEQYF.

This clone is a singleton in its sample. The rearrangement joins TRBV7-6 to TRBJ1-1, with 9 bases fitting TRBD1. V was pared by 6 bases and J by 4 bases, with 6 bases of the junction left unmatched. From germline, CDR1 is SGHVS and CDR2 FNYEAQ. This CDR3 has 14 residues. This CDR3 is CASRRLTGGTEAFF. The CDR3, as DNA: TGTGCCAGCAGGAGATTGACAGGGGGCACTGAAGCTTTCTTT. The full variable domain, rest sourced from reference TRBV7-6 and TRBJ1-1, is GAGVSQSPRYKVTKRGQDVALRCDPISGHVSLYWYRQALGQGPEFLTYFNYEAQQDKSGLPNDRFSAERPEGSISTLTIQRTEQRDSAMYRCASRRLTGGTEAFFGQGTRLTVV.

The chain joins TRBV20-1 to TRBJ1-4; no definite D call. Germline CDR1 and CDR2: DFQATT and SNEGSKA (reference sequence). Trimming took 1 base from V and 12 from J, leaving 9 bases between them. The CDR3 is 11 amino acids. The DNA for the CDR3 is TGCAGTGCTAGAGGTGGACTGGAACTGTTTTTT. The encoded protein is CSARGGLELFF.

J is TRBJ2-7 and V is TRBV5-6, with TRBD2 matching over 7 bases. Germline values: CDR1 SGHDT, CDR2 YYEEEE. Losses at the gene ends were 5 bases for V and 3 bases for J; bases not matched to a gene: 11. The CDR3 contains 15 residues. The CDR3 DNA reads TGTGCCAGCAGGGAGTTTCGGGAGGCCAACTACGAGCAGTACTTC. Protein product: CASREFREANYEQYF.

This chain links TRBV30 with TRBJ1-1, with D unresolved. Germline CDR1 and CDR2: GTSNPN and SVGIG (reference sequence). CDR3 length: 13 amino acids. Trimming pared 3 bases from V and 7 bases from J, leaving 15 bases between. In nucleotides, the CDR3 is TGTGCCTGGAGAGGACTGGGTTTTGGTGAAGCTTTCTTT. Its protein product is CAWRGLGFGEAFF. Based on the CDR3 plus reference TRBV30 and TRBJ1-1, the full variable domain is SQTIHQWPATLVQPVGSPLSLECTVEGTSNPNLYWYRQAAGRGLQLLFYSVGIGQISSEVPQNLSASRPQDRQFILSSKKLLLSDSGFYLCAWRGLGFGEAFFGQGTRLTVV.

To note about this clone: The sample holds other DNA sequences that translate to the same CDR3. The V and J genes are TRBV27 and TRBJ2-6; D remains ambiguous. CDR1 is MNHEY, CDR2 SMNVEV, per germline (reference sequence). V lost 5 bases and J 4 bases, leaving 6 bases between the germline ends. The CDR3 contains 13 residues. This CDR3 reads CASSLWGANVLTF. DNA of the CDR3: TGTGCCAGCAGTCTGTGGGGGGCCAACGTCCTGACTTTC.

V and J are TRBV30 and TRBJ2-7; possibly TRBD1 for D (6 bases). V lost 5 bases and J 5 bases, leaving 13 bases between the germline ends. CDR1 and CDR2 from the germline V gene are GTSNPN and SVGIG (reference sequence). The CDR3 is 12 residues long. CDR3 nucleotides: TGTGCCTGGTCAGGGGAGCCCCACGAGCAGTACTTC. Protein: CAWSGEPHEQYF.

The rearrangement links TRBV9 to TRBJ2-1; 10 positions agree with TRBD2. Germline-derived CDR1 and CDR2 are SGDLS and YYNGEE. V was pared by 3 bases and J by 5 bases, with 5 bases of the junction left unmatched. The CDR3 runs to 15 residues. CDR3 sequence reads: CASSAWTSGNNEQFF. The CDR3 bases are TGTGCCAGCAGCGCTTGGACTAGCGGAAACAATGAGCAGTTCTTC.

This chain connects TRBV4-1 to TRBJ2-3; D might be TRBD2 (5 bases). Germline V CDR1 and CDR2: MGHRA, YSYEKL. There are 18 residues in the CDR3. Trimming took 4 bases from V and 3 from J, leaving 23 bases between them. The CDR3 DNA sequence: TGCGCCAGCAGCCGAAGCTGGGCGGGCGGCGTTGGAACAGATACGCAGTATTTT. It translates to CASSRSWAGGVGTDTQYF.

CDR3 loop: CASSQQSVMNTEAFF. The CDR3 DNA follows: TGTGCCAGCAGCCAACAGAGTGTAATGAACACTGAAGCTTTCTTT. The chain has TRBV2 and TRBJ1-1; the D is unclear. Trimming shortened V by 6 bases and J by 0 bases, and 14 bases separated the two germline ends. CDR1 is SNHLY and CDR2 is FYNNEI in the germline V gene. The CDR3 is 15 amino acids. The complete variable domain, with remaining parts taken from reference TRBV2 and TRBJ1-1, reads EPEVTQTPSHQVTQMGQEVILRCVPISNHLYFYWYRQILGQKVEFLVSFYNNEISEKSEIFDDQFSVERPDGSNFTLKIRSTKLEDSAMYFCASSQQSVMNTEAFFGQGTRLTVV.

This chain connects TRBV7-3 to TRBJ2-7; TRBD1 might be the D (5 bases). V was shortened by 2 bases and J by 6 bases, with 11 bases between the two germline ends. The germline V gene encodes CDR1 SGHTA and CDR2 FQGTGA. This CDR3 comprises 13 residues. CDR3 DNA sequence: TGTGCCAGCAGCTTACAGCCCCAGGGCGAGCAGTACTTC. This codes for CASSLQPQGEQYF.

This CDR3 is CATKQGDRGEEKLFF. DNA of the CDR3: TGTGCCACCAAACAAGGGGACAGGGGCGAGGAAAAACTGTTTTTT. The J gene is TRBJ1-4, the V gene TRBV6-5; 10 bases fit TRBD1. The V gene's germline CDR1 is MNHEY and CDR2 SVGAGI. This CDR3 has 15 residues. Trimming removed 10 bases from V and 8 bases from J; junction bases left unmatched: 13.

V is TRBV15 and J is TRBJ1-5, with a possible D match to TRBD1 (6 bases). Germline V gene sequence: CDR1 LNHNV, CDR2 YYDKDF (reference sequence). V lost 1 base to trimming and J lost 1 base, with 14 bases between them. The CDR3 totals 17 residues. The CDR3 region is CATSRGKTGTSNQPQHF. Here the CDR3 DNA reads TGTGCCACCAGCAGAGGAAAAACAGGGACCAGCAATCAGCCCCAGCATTTT.

The chain combines TRBV7-6 with TRBJ1-5, with unresolved D. CDR3 length: 13 residues. Germline CDR1 and CDR2: SGHVS and FNYEAQ. V dropped 5 bases and J dropped 4 bases, with 9 bases sitting between them. The CDR3 nucleotides read TGTGCCAGCAGCGCGAGGAGTAATCAGCCCCAGCATTTT. Amino acids: CASSARSNQPQHF.

The chain has TRBV11-2 and TRBJ2-1; D call uncertain. Germline V gene sequence: CDR1 SGHAT, CDR2 FQNNGV. With 5 bases removed from V and 9 bases from J, the gap between germline ends came to 11 bases. The CDR3 runs 12 residues. This CDR3 reads CASSGPRFEQFF. The CDR3, as DNA: TGTGCCAGCAGCGGACCCCGGTTTGAGCAGTTCTTC. Together with reference TRBV11-2 and TRBJ2-1, the CDR3 gives the full variable domain: EAGVAQSPRYKIIEKRQSVAFWCNPISGHATLYWYQQILGQGPKLLIQFQNNGVVDDSQLPKDRFSAERLKGVDSTLKIQPAKLEDSAVYLCASSGPRFEQFFGPGTRLTVL.

This rearrangement joins TRBV5-1 to TRBJ2-7; no clear D. Germline assignment: CDR1 SGHRS and CDR2 YFSETQ. Trimming shortened V by 0 bases and J by 1 base, and 11 bases separated the two germline ends. The CDR3 loop spans 15 amino acids. This chain's CDR3 is CASSLANQASYEQYF. The CDR3 DNA reads TGCGCCAGCAGCTTGGCCAACCAGGCGTCCTACGAGCAGTACTTC. Full variable domain (rest looked up from reference TRBV5-1 and TRBJ2-7): KAGVTQTPRYLIKTRGQQVTLSCSPISGHRSVSWYQQTPGQGLQFLFEYFSETQRNKGNFPGRFSGRQFSNSRSEMNVSTLELGDSALYLCASSLANQASYEQYFGPGTRLTVT.

The V and J genes are TRBV2 and TRBJ1-5, with a weak D call TRBD1 (6 bases). V lost 1 base to trimming and J lost 11 bases, with 15 bases between them. CDR3 length equals 14 residues. CDR1 and CDR2 (germline): SNHLY, FYNNEI. In nucleotides, the CDR3 is TGTGCCAGCAGTGAAGGACAGGCCTCTACTTCCCAGCATTTT. Translated, it gives CASSEGQASTSQHF.

To note about this clone: One end of the junction is discordant with germline, which a read error may explain. The chain uses TRBV28 and TRBJ2-7; tentatively, D is TRBD1 (5 bases). The CDR3 covers 11 residues. From germline, CDR1 is MDHEN and CDR2 SYDVKM. The CDR3 here is CASSFSRQTHF. CDR3 DNA: TGTGCCAGCAGTTTCTCAAGACAGACCCACTTC.

The chain links TRBV28 to TRBJ2-5; 11 nucleotides line up with TRBD1. The CDR3 loop spans 16 amino acids. CDR1 is MDHEN and CDR2 is SYDVKM in the germline V gene. The V segment lost 0 bases and the J segment 4 bases; nucleotides outside the gene matches: 4. CDR3 nucleotide sequence: TGTGCCAGCAGTTTATGGGACAGGGGGCTTCCAGAGACCCAGTACTTC. It encodes CASSLWDRGLPETQYF.

In this sample, this clone turned up once. The chain recombines TRBV5-1 with TRBJ2-6; TRBD1 is a possible D gene (5 bases). Trimming cost V 0 bases and J 0 bases, with 10 bases left between them. Germline V gene data show CDR1 as SGHRS and CDR2 as YFSETQ. The length of the CDR3 is 17 residues. The CDR3 DNA follows: TGCGCCAGCAGCTTGGCCAGGGCAGACTCTGGGGCCAACGTCCTGACTTTC. Protein sequence: CASSLARADSGANVLTF.

The rearrangement uses TRBV7-8 and TRBJ2-5, with D perhaps TRBD1 (5 bases). Germline lookup yields CDR1 SGHVS and CDR2 FQNEAQ. The CDR3 consists of 14 residues. V lost 0 bases and J 4 bases, leaving 9 bases between the germline ends. The chain's CDR3 is CASSLATVVETQYF. CDR3 sequence (DNA): TGTGCCAGCAGCTTAGCGACAGTGGTAGAGACCCAGTACTTC.

The chain recombines TRBV19 with TRBJ2-5, with 7 bases lining up with TRBD1. This CDR3 region has 16 residues. The V segment lost 4 bases and the J segment 5 bases; nucleotides outside the gene matches: 13. The V gene's germline CDR1 is LNHDA and CDR2 SQIVND (reference sequence). The DNA for the CDR3 is TGTGCCAGTAGTAGGGGAACAGGGGTTAGAAAGGAGACCCAGTACTTC. Protein product: CASSRGTGVRKETQYF.

CDR3 in amino acids: CASSQPQGAGNYEQYF. The CDR3 nucleotides are TGTGCCAGCAGCCAACCCCAGGGAGCAGGGAACTACGAGCAGTACTTC. The J gene is TRBJ2-7, the V gene TRBV4-2; D may be TRBD1 or TRBD2 (5 bases each). Trimming removed 2 bases at V and 3 bases at J, with 17 bases between. Germline CDR1 is LGHNA and CDR2 is YNFKEQ. The CDR3 covers 16 residues.

This chain connects TRBV7-9 to TRBJ1-2, with D maybe TRBD1 (6 bases). The CDR3 covers 15 residues. The germline V gene has CDR1 SEHNR and CDR2 FQNEAQ (reference sequence). Trimming stripped 5 bases from V and 8 bases from J, with 21 bases between. The CDR3 protein is CASSPSAPRGDGYTF. The CDR3 nucleotides are TGTGCCAGCAGCCCTTCTGCTCCCAGGGGAGACGGCTACACCTTC.

The genes are TRBV7-9 and TRBJ2-4, with TRBD1 as a possible D gene (6 bases). This CDR3 contains 15 residues. The germline gives CDR1 SEHNR, CDR2 FQNEAQ (reference sequence). Trimming took 1 base from V and 2 from J, leaving 9 bases between them. CDR3 protein: CASSLGQGTKNIQYF. CDR3 in DNA: TGTGCCAGCAGCTTAGGCCAGGGGACCAAAAACATTCAGTACTTC.